This T cell receptor beta chain was identified in a study of shared T cell receptors in the human thymus. The assay was immunoSEQ multiplex PCR, and TCRdb's table has in-frame clones only and misses some. The sample consists of hundreds of thousands of clones, 70% to 80% of them appearing once. CDR1 is SGHDN, CDR2 FVKESK, per germline. The length of the CDR3 is 15 residues. V lost 4 bases and J 0 bases, leaving 10 bases between the germline ends. The same sample was also studied in work on human thymus T cells. That paper adds: Samples came from healthy Finnish infants during open corrective cardiac surgery. Resections removed during corrective heart surgery provided the thymus tissue used. Among thymic and blood repertoires, usage of V and J genes appeared biased. Reports from related research described highly overlapping thymic repertoires among unrelated individuals.

J is TRBJ2-1 and V is TRBV14; D is undetermined. The sequence was obtained from a boy under three years old with a congenital heart defect. Sequences were obtained from thymocytes. CDR3 DNA sequence: TGTGCCAGCAGCCTTCCAAGGAGCTCCTACAATGAGCAGTTCTTC. Protein: CASSLPRSSYNEQFF.